The 17 T cell receptor beta chains reported below all come from one sample, sequenced in a study of response to subunit inactivated influenza vaccine. TCRdb used MiXCR to reprocess the RT-PCR reads, holding one entry per CDR3 protein. The data contain some 480,000 distinct CDR3 sequences, approximately 9.9% of them singletons. Sequencing was performed on PBMCs from blood, taken about 40 days after vaccination. These receptors were taken from a middle-aged man who received an inactivated influenza vaccine.

The chain recombines TRBV3-1 with TRBJ1-1; D is perhaps TRBD1 (6 bases). The CDR3 contains 15 residues. Per germline, CDR1 LGHDT and CDR2 YNNKEL (reference sequence). Between the trimmed V and J ends, which lost 5 bases and 1 base, there was a span of 14 bases. CDR3 sequence reads: CASSDRYLSNTEAFF. In DNA, the CDR3 is TGTGCCAGCAGCGACAGGTACCTATCGAACACTGAAGCTTTCTTT.

This clonotype was counted between two and nine times. CDR3 nucleotide sequence: TGTGCCAGCAGCTTAGATGGGGGATATAATGAAAAACTGTTTTTT. This encodes CASSLDGGYNEKLFF. V usage is TRBV7-9 and J usage is TRBJ1-4; a weak D match, TRBD1 (5 bases). Trimming removed 1 base from V and 4 bases from J, with 10 bases in between. This CDR3 region has 15 residues. Germline V gene lookup returns CDR1 SEHNR and CDR2 FQNEAQ (reference sequence).

This clonotype was recorded at least ten times. The chain joins TRBV5-1 to TRBJ1-1; D not resolved. The V and J ends lost 1 base and 1 base respectively, with 8 bases between them. The germline gives CDR1 SGHRS, CDR2 YFSETQ. CDR3 length equals 14 residues. CDR3 in DNA: TGCGCCAGCAGCTTGACGGGCGAGAACACTGAAGCTTTCTTT. Encoded protein: CASSLTGENTEAFF.

This chain links TRBV24-1 with TRBJ2-1; D is uncertain. The CDR3 spans 16 residues. V was clipped by 6 bases and J by 4 bases, with 18 bases between them. Germline V CDR1 and CDR2: KGHDR, SFDVKD. The CDR3 DNA reads as TGTGCCACCAGTAAGAGTGTGGCTACCCTATACAATGAGCAGTTCTTC. Translated: CATSKSVATLYNEQFF.

This clonotype was seen repeatedly, ten times or more. This CDR3 is CASRTSDRVGNNEQFF. CDR3 nucleotides: TGTGCCAGCAGAACCTCGGACAGGGTCGGGAACAATGAGCAGTTCTTC. V and J are TRBV6-1 and TRBJ2-1, with 8 positions matching TRBD1. Germline loops: CDR1 MNHNS, CDR2 SASEGT. The trim removed 6 bases at V and 5 bases at J, leaving 12 bases unmatched. CDR3 size: 16 residues.

The table lists this clonotype with many counts. V is TRBV20-1 and J is TRBJ2-1; TRBD2 matches at 7 bases. The CDR3 runs to 13 residues. Germline V lookup: CDR1 DFQATT, CDR2 SNEGSKA (reference sequence). V trimming: 5 bases; J trimming: 3 bases; junction bases outside the gene matches: 4. The CDR3, as DNA: TGCAGTGCTTCGCGGGGGAACTACAATGAGCAGTTCTTC. Translation: CSASRGNYNEQFF.

The V and J genes are TRBV5-6 and TRBJ2-2, with D possibly matching TRBD2 (6 bases). Trimming cost V 1 base and J 7 bases, with 20 bases left between them. Germline V lookup: CDR1 SGHDT, CDR2 YYEEEE. This CDR3 region has 17 residues. The chain's CDR3 is CASSLTVGHGGSGELFF. In DNA form, the CDR3 reads TGTGCCAGCAGCTTGACGGTCGGACACGGAGGGAGCGGGGAGCTGTTTTTT.

This clonotype was observed many times. CDR3 bases: TGCGCCAGCAGACCGGGACAGGGTTGGGAGAGCTCCTACAATGAGCAGTTCTTC. Its protein is CASRPGQGWESSYNEQFF. The rearrangement uses TRBV5-1 and TRBJ2-1; 9 nucleotides align to TRBD1. CDR3 length: 18 amino acids. The ends lost 5 bases at V and 0 bases at J; junction bases unmatched: 12. CDR1 is SGHRS and CDR2 is YFSETQ in the germline V gene.

This chain joins TRBV15 and TRBJ2-2; D is undetermined. With 0 bases removed from V and 3 bases from J, the gap between germline ends came to 8 bases. Germline assignment: CDR1 LNHNV and CDR2 YYDKDF (reference sequence). This CDR3 has 15 amino acids. The CDR3 region has the DNA TGTGCCACCAGCAGAGATCGGTCTGACACCGGGGAGCTGTTTTTT. It is translated as CATSRDRSDTGELFF. The full variable domain, in which reference TRBV15 and TRBJ2-2 provide the parts outside the CDR3, is DAMVIQNPRYQVTQFGKPVTLSCSQTLNHNVMYWYQQKSSQAPKLLFHYYDKDFNNEADTPDNFQSRRPNTSFCFLDIRSPGLGDTAMYLCATSRDRSDTGELFFGEGSRLTVL.

The table lists this clonotype with a few counts. The CDR3, as DNA: TGTGCCAGCAACTACGGGGAGGCAAGCAATCAGCCCCAGCATTTT. The encoded protein is CASNYGEASNQPQHF. This chain connects TRBV28 to TRBJ1-5; D call uncertain. This CDR3 is 15 amino acids long. Trimming cost V 7 bases and J 1 base, with 14 bases left between them. Germline V CDR1 and CDR2: MDHEN, SYDVKM. Supplemented by reference TRBV28 and TRBJ1-5, the full variable domain reads DVKVTQSSRYLVKRTGEKVFLECVQDMDHENMFWYRQDPGLGLRLIYFSYDVKMKEKGDIPEGYSVSREKKERFSLILESASTNQTSMYLCASNYGEASNQPQHFGDGTRLSIL.

The J gene is TRBJ2-7, the V gene TRBV15; D not resolved. The CDR3 spans 15 residues. Germline CDR1 and CDR2: LNHNV and YYDKDF (reference sequence). V gave up 3 bases and J gave up 3 bases, with 15 bases separating them. The CDR3 DNA follows: TGTGCCACCAGCAGCGCATCGGGCCTCGGCTACGAGCAGTACTTC. This gives the protein CATSSASGLGYEQYF.

In its sample, this clonotype was seen many times. The chain carries TRBV7-2 and TRBJ2-3; 10 nucleotides line up with TRBD1. The germline CDR1 and CDR2 sequences are SGHTA and FQGNSA. The CDR3 loop spans 18 amino acids. V shed 0 bases and J 5 bases; nucleotides not matched to a gene: 11. This CDR3 is CASSLATGGRGLVDTQYF. CDR3 DNA: TGTGCCAGCAGCTTAGCGACAGGGGGCCGGGGGTTGGTAGATACGCAGTATTTT.

The chain uses TRBV28 and TRBJ2-7; TRBD1 agrees at 7 bases. The CDR3 spans 16 residues. V dropped 4 bases and J dropped 0; count of bases not matched to a gene: 9. Germline V CDR1 and CDR2: MDHEN, SYDVKM. In nucleotides, the CDR3 is TGTGCCAGCAGTTACCCCACGGACAGGAGCTCCTACGAGCAGTACTTC. Encoded protein: CASSYPTDRSSYEQYF.

The genes are TRBV6-1 and TRBJ1-2; perhaps TRBD1 as D (5 bases). Per germline, CDR1 MNHNS and CDR2 SASEGT. CDR3 length equals 14 residues. V shed 6 bases and J shed 3 bases, with 14 bases lying between them. CDR3 sequence reads: CASRPGTGDYGYTF. The CDR3 coding sequence is TGTGCCAGCAGACCCGGGACGGGAGACTATGGCTACACCTTC.

This clonotype was found a few times. The chain has TRBV20-1 and TRBJ2-1, with 8 positions matching TRBD2. Germline trimming cut 1 base from V and 0 bases from J; bases unmatched to any gene: 17. This CDR3 has 20 residues. Germline V CDR1 and CDR2: DFQATT, SNEGSKA (reference sequence). The CDR3, as DNA: TGCAGTGCTAGAGTTCGTTCTTTTGCGGGGGGAGCGAGCTCCTACAATGAGCAGTTCTTC. This sequence encodes CSARVRSFAGGASSYNEQFF.

This clonotype was seen a handful of times. The gene calls are TRBV5-1 and TRBJ2-7; 9 bases map to TRBD1. CDR3 size: 13 residues. Germline V gene sequence: CDR1 SGHRS, CDR2 YFSETQ. V lost 7 bases, J lost 5 bases, and 7 bases stayed unmatched. CDR3 bases: TGCGCCAGCGCCCGGGACAGGGCCCACGAGCAGTACTTC. It yields the protein CASARDRAHEQYF.

This clonotype was detected a few times. The chain carries TRBV11-2 and TRBJ1-2; perhaps TRBD1 as D (5 bases). Trimming left V 5 bases short and J 6 bases short, with 16 bases between. Germline V gene lookup returns CDR1 SGHAT and CDR2 FQNNGV. The CDR3 spans 14 residues. For the CDR3, the DNA is TGTGCCAGCAGCCCGAGAGCAGGGCGGAATGGCTACACCTTC. This encodes CASSPRAGRNGYTF.